The rows below give T cell receptor beta chains drawn from one sample of a study of blood T cells in healthy people across ages. TCRdb reprocessed the 5' RACE reads with MiXCR, giving one entry per CDR3 protein. Of 1.5 million to 2 million distinct CDR3 sequences listed, about 30% are singletons. Material: blood. These receptors were collected from a woman in her twenties or thirties in good health. Both conserved end residues are part of each CDR3. Fields, in order: J gene, D gene, V gene, clone size, CDR3 protein, CDR3 DNA. D genes are given only for firm matches. Expanded clones get a size class; other rows say once, few or many, or leave the size out.

j_call: TRBJ2-3; d_call: NA; v_call: TRBV15; clone_size: NA; cdr3_aa: CATSRDLPRGTDTQYF; cdr3_nt: TGTGCCACCAGCCGAGACTTACCGAGGGGAACAGATACGCAGTATTTT
j_call: TRBJ2-4; d_call: TRBD1; v_call: TRBV5-1; clone_size: NA; cdr3_aa: CASSLGQGAGLAKNIQYF; cdr3_nt: TGCGCCAGCAGCTTGGGACAGGGGGCCGGTTTAGCCAAAAACATTCAGTACTTC
j_call: TRBJ2-1; d_call: NA; v_call: TRBV29-1; clone_size: NA; cdr3_aa: CSVDAPASYNEQFF; cdr3_nt: TGCAGCGTTGATGCTCCCGCCTCCTACAATGAGCAGTTCTTC
j_call: TRBJ2-1; d_call: TRBD1; v_call: TRBV4-1; clone_size: few; cdr3_aa: CASSLTGTGGGNEQFF; cdr3_nt: TGCGCCAGCAGCCTAACCGGGACAGGGGGAGGTAATGAGCAGTTCTTC
j_call: TRBJ2-7; d_call: NA; v_call: TRBV4-3; clone_size: many; cdr3_aa: CASSQAAQGSYEQYF; cdr3_nt: TGCGCCAGCAGCCAAGCGGCACAGGGATCCTACGAGCAGTACTTC
j_call: TRBJ2-1; d_call: TRBD1; v_call: TRBV5-5; clone_size: NA; cdr3_aa: CASSLAVGGLIYEQFF; cdr3_nt: TGTGCCAGCAGCCTGGCGGTAGGGGGCCTAATATATGAGCAGTTCTTC
j_call: TRBJ1-2; d_call: TRBD1; v_call: TRBV7-2; clone_size: many; cdr3_aa: CASSLSQGADGYTF; cdr3_nt: TGTGCCAGCAGCTTATCCCAGGGGGCTGATGGCTACACCTTC
j_call: TRBJ1-1; d_call: NA; v_call: TRBV29-1; clone_size: many; cdr3_aa: CSVETRLSDAEAFF; cdr3_nt: TGCAGCGTTGAAACACGGCTCAGTGACGCTGAAGCTTTCTTT
j_call: TRBJ2-1; d_call: TRBD2; v_call: TRBV2; clone_size: NA; cdr3_aa: CASSEGLADEDEQFF; cdr3_nt: TGTGCCAGCAGTGAAGGGCTAGCGGATGAGGATGAGCAGTTCTTC
j_call: TRBJ1-2; d_call: NA; v_call: TRBV9; clone_size: NA; cdr3_aa: CASSVRGSGYTF; cdr3_nt: TGTGCCAGCAGCGTCAGGGGAAGTGGCTACACCTTC
j_call: TRBJ2-1; d_call: TRBD1; v_call: TRBV5-1; clone_size: NA; cdr3_aa: CASSQEGQGDEQFF; cdr3_nt: TGCGCCAGCAGCCAAGAGGGACAGGGAGATGAGCAGTTCTTC
j_call: TRBJ2-2; d_call: TRBD2; v_call: TRBV3-1; clone_size: NA; cdr3_aa: CASRTAGGTTGELFF; cdr3_nt: TGTGCCAGCAGGACAGCGGGAGGGACCACCGGGGAGCTGTTTTTT
j_call: TRBJ2-7; d_call: TRBD1; v_call: TRBV6-2/TRBV6-3; clone_size: NA; cdr3_aa: CASSYSLTGQQYF; cdr3_nt: TGTGCCAGCAGTTACTCCCTGACAGGGCAGCAGTACTTC
j_call: TRBJ2-1; d_call: NA; v_call: TRBV27; clone_size: few; cdr3_aa: CASSVRWGRGQFF; cdr3_nt: TGTGCCAGCAGTGTCCGGTGGGGGCGGGGGCAGTTCTTC
j_call: TRBJ2-1; d_call: NA; v_call: TRBV7-2; clone_size: few; cdr3_aa: CASSLAHPTFSHNEQFF; cdr3_nt: TGTGCCAGCAGCTTAGCCCATCCTACTTTCTCCCACAATGAGCAGTTCTTC
j_call: TRBJ2-1; d_call: TRBD2; v_call: TRBV5-1; clone_size: NA; cdr3_aa: CASSSWGGGYNEQFF; cdr3_nt: TGCGCCAGCAGCTCCTGGGGGGGGGGCTACAATGAGCAGTTCTTC
j_call: TRBJ1-1; d_call: NA; v_call: TRBV7-2; clone_size: NA; cdr3_aa: CASSHSRQNTEAFF; cdr3_nt: TGTGCCAGCAGCCACTCTCGACAGAACACTGAAGCTTTCTTT
j_call: TRBJ1-5; d_call: NA; v_call: TRBV5-6; clone_size: NA; cdr3_aa: CASSLPLQPQHF; cdr3_nt: TGTGCCAGCAGCTTACCGCTACAGCCCCAGCATTTT
j_call: TRBJ1-2; d_call: NA; v_call: TRBV28; clone_size: few; cdr3_aa: CASADSTGGYTF; cdr3_nt: TGTGCCAGTGCGGACTCCACTGGCGGCTACACCTTC
j_call: TRBJ1-2; d_call: NA; v_call: TRBV3-1; clone_size: NA; cdr3_aa: CASSQADRYPYGYTF; cdr3_nt: TGTGCCAGCAGCCAAGCTGACAGGTACCCTTATGGCTACACCTTC
j_call: TRBJ2-7; d_call: TRBD1; v_call: TRBV29-1; clone_size: many; cdr3_aa: CSVQGQGYYEQYF; cdr3_nt: TGCAGCGTTCAAGGACAGGGGTACTACGAGCAGTACTTC
j_call: TRBJ2-3; d_call: TRBD2; v_call: TRBV2; clone_size: NA; cdr3_aa: CASVTSGGTDTQYF; cdr3_nt: TGTGCCAGCGTAACTAGCGGGGGCACAGATACGCAGTATTTT
j_call: TRBJ2-1; d_call: NA; v_call: TRBV3-1; clone_size: NA; cdr3_aa: CASSQTSSGKANEQFF; cdr3_nt: TGTGCCAGCAGCCAAACTTCCAGCGGCAAGGCCAATGAGCAGTTCTTC
j_call: TRBJ2-7; d_call: TRBD1; v_call: TRBV28; clone_size: few; cdr3_aa: CASSLNRGPENEQYF; cdr3_nt: TGTGCCAGCAGCCTTAACAGGGGTCCAGAGAACGAGCAGTACTTC
j_call: TRBJ2-7; d_call: NA; v_call: TRBV7-6; clone_size: many; cdr3_aa: CASITPSSYEQYF; cdr3_nt: TGTGCCAGCATAACACCGAGCTCCTACGAGCAGTACTTC
j_call: TRBJ1-2; d_call: NA; v_call: TRBV28; clone_size: NA; cdr3_aa: CASSSRSRIYGYTF; cdr3_nt: TGTGCCAGCAGTTCCCGTTCCCGAATCTATGGCTACACCTTC
j_call: TRBJ2-3; d_call: TRBD2; v_call: TRBV7-2; clone_size: few; cdr3_aa: CASSLASGRSTDTQYF; cdr3_nt: TGTGCCAGCAGCTTAGCTAGCGGGAGAAGCACAGATACGCAGTATTTT
j_call: TRBJ2-7; d_call: TRBD2; v_call: TRBV5-1; clone_size: few; cdr3_aa: CASSLVVAGVGEQYF; cdr3_nt: TGCGCCAGCAGCTTGGTTGTAGCGGGAGTAGGCGAGCAGTACTTC
j_call: TRBJ1-5; d_call: NA; v_call: TRBV7-9; clone_size: NA; cdr3_aa: CASRNGGQPQHF; cdr3_nt: TGTGCCAGCAGGAACGGGGGTCAGCCCCAGCATTTT
j_call: TRBJ1-1; d_call: NA; v_call: TRBV12-3/TRBV12-4; clone_size: NA; cdr3_aa: CASSPRGWAWGRNTEAFF; cdr3_nt: TGTGCCAGCAGTCCCCGCGGGTGGGCGTGGGGGAGAAACACTGAAGCTTTCTTT
j_call: TRBJ2-5; d_call: NA; v_call: TRBV6-2/TRBV6-3; clone_size: NA; cdr3_aa: CASSYLGLLQETQYF; cdr3_nt: TGTGCCAGCAGTTACCTGGGACTCCTTCAAGAGACCCAGTACTTC
j_call: TRBJ1-4; d_call: NA; v_call: TRBV5-1; clone_size: NA; cdr3_aa: CASSLSLSRNEKLFF; cdr3_nt: TGCGCCAGCAGCTTATCTCTCAGCCGTAATGAAAAACTGTTTTTT
j_call: TRBJ2-1; d_call: TRBD1; v_call: TRBV5-1; clone_size: many; cdr3_aa: CASSFNRGSDEQFF; cdr3_nt: TGCGCCAGCAGCTTTAACAGGGGCAGCGATGAGCAGTTCTTC
j_call: TRBJ2-7; d_call: NA; v_call: TRBV6-5; clone_size: NA; cdr3_aa: CASSRSPDSSYEQYF; cdr3_nt: TGTGCCAGCAGTCGATCCCCTGATAGCTCCTACGAGCAGTACTTC
j_call: TRBJ2-5; d_call: NA; v_call: TRBV20-1; clone_size: NA; cdr3_aa: CSALTSGQETQYF; cdr3_nt: TGCAGTGCTCTGACTAGTGGGCAAGAGACCCAGTACTTC
j_call: TRBJ1-2; d_call: NA; v_call: TRBV7-9; clone_size: once; cdr3_aa: CASSLARGAGYTF; cdr3_nt: TGTGCCAGCAGCTTAGCGCGGGGGGCTGGCTACACCTTC
j_call: TRBJ1-4; d_call: NA; v_call: TRBV28; clone_size: few; cdr3_aa: CASRESPLGRDGKLFF; cdr3_nt: TGTGCCAGCAGGGAGAGCCCCCTGGGCAGGGATGGGAAACTGTTTTTT
j_call: TRBJ2-5; d_call: TRBD1; v_call: TRBV25-1; clone_size: NA; cdr3_aa: CASTTGGTYNEQYF; cdr3_nt: TGTGCCAGCACTACAGGGGGGACCTACAATGAGCAGTACTTC
j_call: TRBJ1-1; d_call: TRBD1; v_call: TRBV7-3; clone_size: NA; cdr3_aa: CASSKNQGDTEAFF; cdr3_nt: TGTGCCAGCAGCAAGAATCAGGGGGACACTGAAGCTTTCTTT
j_call: TRBJ2-3; d_call: NA; v_call: TRBV4-2; clone_size: NA; cdr3_aa: CASSQELQGTDTQYF; cdr3_nt: TGTGCCAGCAGCCAAGAGTTGCAGGGCACAGATACGCAGTATTTT
j_call: TRBJ2-7; d_call: TRBD2; v_call: TRBV11-3; clone_size: NA; cdr3_aa: CASSSTTGGTYEQYF; cdr3_nt: TGTGCCAGCAGCTCCACGACGGGGGGAACCTACGAGCAGTACTTC
j_call: TRBJ1-5; d_call: NA; v_call: TRBV6-1; clone_size: NA; cdr3_aa: CASSDNRANNRPQHF; cdr3_nt: TGTGCCAGCAGTGATAACAGGGCAAACAATCGGCCCCAGCATTTT